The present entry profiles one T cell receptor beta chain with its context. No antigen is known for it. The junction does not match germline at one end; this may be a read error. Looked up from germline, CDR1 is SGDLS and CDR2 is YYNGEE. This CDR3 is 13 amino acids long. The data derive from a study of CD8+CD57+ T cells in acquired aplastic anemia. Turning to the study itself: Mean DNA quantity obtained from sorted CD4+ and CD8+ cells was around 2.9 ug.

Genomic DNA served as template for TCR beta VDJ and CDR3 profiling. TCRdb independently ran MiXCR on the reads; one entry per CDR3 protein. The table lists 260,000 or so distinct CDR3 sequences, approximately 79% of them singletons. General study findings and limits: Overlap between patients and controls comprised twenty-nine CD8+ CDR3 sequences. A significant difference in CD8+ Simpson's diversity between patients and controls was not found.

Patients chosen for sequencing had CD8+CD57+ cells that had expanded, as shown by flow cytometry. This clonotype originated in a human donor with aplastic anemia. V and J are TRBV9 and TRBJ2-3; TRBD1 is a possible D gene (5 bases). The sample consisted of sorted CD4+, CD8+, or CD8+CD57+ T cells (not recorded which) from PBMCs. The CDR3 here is CASSDWSSGAHVF. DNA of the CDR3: TGTGCCAGCAGCGACTGGAGCTCTGGGGCGCACGTTTTT. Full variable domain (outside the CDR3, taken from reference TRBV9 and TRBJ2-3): DSGVTQTPKHLITATGQRVTLRCSPRSGDLSVYWYQQSLDQGLQFLIQYYNGEERAKGNILERFSAQQFPDLHSELNLSSLELGDSALYFCASSDWSSGAHVFGPGTRLTVL.